This note documents a single TCR beta chain sequence. Its antigen remains unknown. Germline CDR1 ENHRY, CDR2 SYGVKD. The CDR3 contains 15 residues. With V trimmed by 1 base and J by 3 bases, 0 bases remained unmatched. Sequencing used immunoSEQ multiplex PCR; TCRdb keeps in-frame clones, though not all of them. Of around 80,000 clones listed, around 90% are singletons. This sample is drawn from a study of OX40 agonist ivuxolimab in advanced cancers. The overall study: The diagnoses of dose-escalation patients were hepatocellular carcinoma, melanoma, renal cell or head and neck cancer. Allowance was made for prior anti-PD-1, anti-PD-L1 or anti-CTLA-4 therapy, and about 44% had some. Study results and caveats: There was clonal expansion of CD4+ and CD8+ blood T cells by week 6 at 0.1 to 3.0 mg/kg.

The V gene is TRBV10-3, the J gene TRBJ2-2; 9 nucleotides align to TRBD2. The sequences come from CD4+ or CD8+ T cells sorted from blood, collected in a trial of the OX40 agonist ivuxolimab. This sequence was found in an adult with an advanced solid tumor such as melanoma, head and neck, liver or kidney cancer. The CDR3 loop is CAISELAGDTGELFF. Written as DNA, the CDR3 is TGTGCCATCAGTGAGTTAGCGGGAGACACCGGGGAGCTGTTTTTT.